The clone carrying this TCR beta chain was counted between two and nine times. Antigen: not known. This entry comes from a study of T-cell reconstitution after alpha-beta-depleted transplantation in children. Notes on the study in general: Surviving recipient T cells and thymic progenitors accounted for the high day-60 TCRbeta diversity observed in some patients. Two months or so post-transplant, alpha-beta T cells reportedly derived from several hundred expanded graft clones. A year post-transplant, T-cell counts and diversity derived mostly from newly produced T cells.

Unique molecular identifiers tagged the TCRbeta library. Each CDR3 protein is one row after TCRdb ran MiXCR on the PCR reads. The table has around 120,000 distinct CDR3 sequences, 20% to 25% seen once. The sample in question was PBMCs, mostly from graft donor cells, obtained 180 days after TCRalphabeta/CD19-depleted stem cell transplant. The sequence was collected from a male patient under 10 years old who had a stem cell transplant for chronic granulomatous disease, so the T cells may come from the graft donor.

CDR3 sequence (DNA): TGTGCCAGCTCACCGTCAGCGGGATTGTCGGATACGCAGTATTTT. It translates to CASSPSAGLSDTQYF. This sequence joins TRBV18 and TRBJ2-3; 7 bases match TRBD2. The CDR3 has 15 residues. Per germline, CDR1 KGHSH and CDR2 LQKENI. Trimming at V came to 3 bases and at J to 6 bases, leaving 9 bases not matched to a gene.